The T cell receptor beta chain described here comes from a study of blood T cell repertoires in COVID-19. About the study: Donors in the United States, Italy and Spain gave samples during acute or convalescent COVID-19. T cells, B-cell-depleted T cells, or PBMCs provided the cDNA or gDNA that served as material.

V was cut by 3 bases and J by 14 bases, with 16 bases left in between. This CDR3 has 13 residues. Authors' data handling: Amplification of reference gene primers was used by the study to estimate nucleated cell counts. TCRdb's copy holds only in-frame clones and misses some; the assay was immunoSEQ multiplex PCR. V, J and clone size were drawn from that table, and D and trimming were deduced from the DNA. The sample records around 30,000 clones, around nine tenths being singletons. This clonotype was obtained from a human donor with active COVID-19. The donor label of this sample is uncertain. The rearrangement links TRBV12-3 or TRBV12-4 to TRBJ2-2; D might be TRBD1 (5 bases). The sequenced material came from peripheral blood. This chain's CDR3 is CASSFVGPGKLFF. CDR3 in DNA: TGTGCCAGCAGTTTTGTTGGCCCAGGGAAACTGTTTTTT.